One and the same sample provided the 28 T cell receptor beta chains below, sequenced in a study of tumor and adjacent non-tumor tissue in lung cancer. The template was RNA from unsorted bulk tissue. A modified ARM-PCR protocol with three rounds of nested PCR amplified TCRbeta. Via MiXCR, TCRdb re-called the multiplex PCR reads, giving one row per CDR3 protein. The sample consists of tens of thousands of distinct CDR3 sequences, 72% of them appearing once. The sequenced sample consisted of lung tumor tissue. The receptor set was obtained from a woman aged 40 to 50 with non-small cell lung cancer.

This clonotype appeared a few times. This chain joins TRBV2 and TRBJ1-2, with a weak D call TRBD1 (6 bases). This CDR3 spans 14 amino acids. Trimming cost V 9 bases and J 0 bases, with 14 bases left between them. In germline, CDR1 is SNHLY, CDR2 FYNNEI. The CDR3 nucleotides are TGTGCCAGAGACAGGACCCTAGCTAACTATGGCTACACCTTC. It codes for CARDRTLANYGYTF.

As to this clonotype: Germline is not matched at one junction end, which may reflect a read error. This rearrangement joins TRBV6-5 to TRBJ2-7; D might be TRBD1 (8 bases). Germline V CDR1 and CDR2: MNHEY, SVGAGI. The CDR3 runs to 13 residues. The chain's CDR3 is CDRGGQAWDEQYF. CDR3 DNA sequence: TGTGACAGGGGGGGACAGGCTTGGGACGAGCAGTATTTC.

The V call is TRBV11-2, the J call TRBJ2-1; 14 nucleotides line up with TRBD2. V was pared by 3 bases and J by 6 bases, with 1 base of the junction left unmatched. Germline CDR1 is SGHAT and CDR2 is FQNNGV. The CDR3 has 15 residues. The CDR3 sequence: CASSFGLAGGNEQFF. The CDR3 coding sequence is TGTGCCAGCAGCTTTGGACTAGCGGGAGGCAATGAGCAGTTCTTC.

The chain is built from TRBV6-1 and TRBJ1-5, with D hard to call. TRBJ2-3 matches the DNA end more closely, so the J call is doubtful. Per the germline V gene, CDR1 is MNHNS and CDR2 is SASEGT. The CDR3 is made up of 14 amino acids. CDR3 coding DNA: TGTGCCAGCAGTGAGGGCAGTGCGAATCAGCCCCAGTATTTT. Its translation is CASSEGSANQPQYF.

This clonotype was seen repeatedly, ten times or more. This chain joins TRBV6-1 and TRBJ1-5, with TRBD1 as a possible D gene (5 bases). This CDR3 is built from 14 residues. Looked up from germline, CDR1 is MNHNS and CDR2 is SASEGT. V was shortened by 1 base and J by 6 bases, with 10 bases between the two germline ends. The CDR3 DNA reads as TGTGCCAGCAGTGAAGGGACAATATCTCAGCCCCAGCATTTT. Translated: CASSEGTISQPQHF.

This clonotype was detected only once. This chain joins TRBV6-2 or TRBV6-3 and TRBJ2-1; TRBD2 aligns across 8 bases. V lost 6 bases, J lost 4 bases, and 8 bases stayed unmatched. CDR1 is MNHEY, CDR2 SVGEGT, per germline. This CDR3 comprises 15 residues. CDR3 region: CASRRCGGLYNEQFF. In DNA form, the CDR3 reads TGTGCCAGCAGGCGGTGCGGGGGGTTGTACAATGAGCAGTTCTTC.

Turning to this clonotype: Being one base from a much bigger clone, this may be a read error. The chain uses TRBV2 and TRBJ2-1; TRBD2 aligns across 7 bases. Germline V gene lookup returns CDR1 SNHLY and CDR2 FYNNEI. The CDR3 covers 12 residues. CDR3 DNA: TGTGTCAGCAGTGAAGCGGGACCCGAGCAGTTCTTC. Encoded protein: CVSSEAGPEQFF. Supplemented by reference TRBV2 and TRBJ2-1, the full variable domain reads EPEVTQTPSHQVTQMGQEVILRCVPISNHLYFYWYRQILGQKVEFLVSFYNNEISEKSEIFDDQFSVERPDGSNFTLKIRSTKLEDSAMYFCVSSEAGPEQFFGPGTRLTVL.

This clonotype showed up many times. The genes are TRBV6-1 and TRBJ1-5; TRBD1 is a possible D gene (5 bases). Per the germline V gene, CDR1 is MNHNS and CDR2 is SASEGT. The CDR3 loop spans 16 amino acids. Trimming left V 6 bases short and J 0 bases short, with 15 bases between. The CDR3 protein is CASSGWGLNSNQPQHF. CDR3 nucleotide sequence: TGTGCCAGCAGCGGATGGGGCCTGAATAGCAATCAGCCCCAGCATTTT.

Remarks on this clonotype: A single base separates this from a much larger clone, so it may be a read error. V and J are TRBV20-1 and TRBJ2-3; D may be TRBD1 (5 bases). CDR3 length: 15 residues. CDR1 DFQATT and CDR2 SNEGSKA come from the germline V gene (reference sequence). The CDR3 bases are TGCAGTGCCACAGGCACCTACCCTCGCACAGATACGCAGTTTTTT. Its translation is CSATGTYPRTDTQFF.

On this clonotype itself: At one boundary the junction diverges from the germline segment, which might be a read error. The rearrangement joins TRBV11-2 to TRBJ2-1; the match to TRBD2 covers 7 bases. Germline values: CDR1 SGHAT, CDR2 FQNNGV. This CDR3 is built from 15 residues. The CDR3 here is CAISLGLAAHNEQFF. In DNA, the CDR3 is TGTGCCATCAGCTTAGGGCTAGCGGCTCACAATGAGCAGTTTTTC.

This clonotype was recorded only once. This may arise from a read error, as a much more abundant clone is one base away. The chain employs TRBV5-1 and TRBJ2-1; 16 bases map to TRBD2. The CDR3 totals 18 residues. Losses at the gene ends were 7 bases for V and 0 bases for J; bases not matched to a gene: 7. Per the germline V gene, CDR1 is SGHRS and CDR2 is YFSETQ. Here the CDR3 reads CASSPGLAGGGSYNEQFF. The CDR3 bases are TGCGCCAGCTCCCCGGGACTAGCGGGAGGGGGCTCCTACAATGAGCAGTTCTTC.

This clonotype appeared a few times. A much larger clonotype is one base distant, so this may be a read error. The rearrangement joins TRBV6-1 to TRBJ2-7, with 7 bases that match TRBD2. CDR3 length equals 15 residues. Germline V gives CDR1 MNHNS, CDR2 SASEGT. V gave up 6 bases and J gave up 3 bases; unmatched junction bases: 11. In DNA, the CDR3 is TGTGCCAGCAGGGTCCGGCTAGCGGATTACTACGAGCAGTACTTC. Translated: CASRVRLADYYEQYF.

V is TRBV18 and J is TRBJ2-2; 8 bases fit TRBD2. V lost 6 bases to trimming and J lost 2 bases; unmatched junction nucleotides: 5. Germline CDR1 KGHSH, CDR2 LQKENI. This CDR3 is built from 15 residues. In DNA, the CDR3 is TGTGCCAGCTCTCTAGGACTAGCAAACACCGGGGAGCTGTTTTTT. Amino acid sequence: CASSLGLANTGELFF.

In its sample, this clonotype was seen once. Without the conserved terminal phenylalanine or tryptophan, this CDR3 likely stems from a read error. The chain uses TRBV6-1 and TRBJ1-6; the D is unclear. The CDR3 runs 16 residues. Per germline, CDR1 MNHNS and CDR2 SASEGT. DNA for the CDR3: TGTGCCGGCAGAGTCTACTCGAGCTCCTATAATTCACCCCTCCACCTT. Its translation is CAGRVYSSSYNSPLHL.

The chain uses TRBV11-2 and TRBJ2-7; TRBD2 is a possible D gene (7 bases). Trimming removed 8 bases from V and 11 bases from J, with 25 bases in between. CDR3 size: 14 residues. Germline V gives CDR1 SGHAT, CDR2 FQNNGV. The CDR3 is CASGVQGLRYKKYF. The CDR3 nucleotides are TGTGCCAGCGGTGTACAGGGACTACGGTACAAGAAGTACTTC.

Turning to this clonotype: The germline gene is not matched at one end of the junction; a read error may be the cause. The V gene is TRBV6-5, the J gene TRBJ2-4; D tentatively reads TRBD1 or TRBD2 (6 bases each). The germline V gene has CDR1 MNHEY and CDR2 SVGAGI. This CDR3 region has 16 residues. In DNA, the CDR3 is TGTGCCAGCAGTTACCACGGGAGCTCGGGGCGGGACATTCATTACTTC. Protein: CASSYHGSSGRDIHYF.

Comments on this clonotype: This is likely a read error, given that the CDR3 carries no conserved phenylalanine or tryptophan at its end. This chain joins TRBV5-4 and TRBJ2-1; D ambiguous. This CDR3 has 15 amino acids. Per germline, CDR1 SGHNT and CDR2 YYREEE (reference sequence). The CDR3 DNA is TGCGCCAGCAGCTTGGAAGTGGCGCGTTACAATGAGCAGTTCGTC. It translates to CASSLEVARYNEQFV.

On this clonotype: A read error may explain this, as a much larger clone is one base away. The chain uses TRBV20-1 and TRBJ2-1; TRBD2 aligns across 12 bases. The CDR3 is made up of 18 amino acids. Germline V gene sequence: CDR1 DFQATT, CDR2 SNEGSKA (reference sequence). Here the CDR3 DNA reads TGCAGAGCTAGGGTACTAGCGGGAGGATGGGGAGGGTACAATGAGCAGTTCTTC. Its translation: CRARVLAGGWGGYNEQFF.

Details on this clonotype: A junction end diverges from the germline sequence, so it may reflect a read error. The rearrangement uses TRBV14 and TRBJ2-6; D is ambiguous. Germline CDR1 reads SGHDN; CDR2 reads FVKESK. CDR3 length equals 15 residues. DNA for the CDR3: TGTGTCAGCAGCCCCCGAGGCTCTGGGGCCAACGTCCTGACTTTC. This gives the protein CVSSPRGSGANVLTF.

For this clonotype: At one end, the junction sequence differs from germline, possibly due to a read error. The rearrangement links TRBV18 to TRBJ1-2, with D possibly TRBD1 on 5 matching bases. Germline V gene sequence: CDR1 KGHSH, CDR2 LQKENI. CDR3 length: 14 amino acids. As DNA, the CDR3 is TGTGCCAGCTCACCGAAAGACAGAGTATATGGCTGCACCTTC. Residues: CASSPKDRVYGCTF.

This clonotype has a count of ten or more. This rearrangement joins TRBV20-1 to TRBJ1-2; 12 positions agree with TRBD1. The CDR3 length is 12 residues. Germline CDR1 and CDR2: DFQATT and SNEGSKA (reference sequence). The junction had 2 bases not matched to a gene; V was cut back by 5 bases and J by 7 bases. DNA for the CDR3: TGCAGTGCTCCGGGACAGGGGGCTGGCTACACCTTC. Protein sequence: CSAPGQGAGYTF.

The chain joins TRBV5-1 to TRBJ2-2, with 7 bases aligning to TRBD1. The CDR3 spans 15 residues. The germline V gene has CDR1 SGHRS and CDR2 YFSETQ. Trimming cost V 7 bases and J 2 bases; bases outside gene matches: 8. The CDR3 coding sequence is TGCGCCAGCGGCTCGGGACAGCGAAACACCGGGGAGCTGTTTTTT. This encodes CASGSGQRNTGELFF.

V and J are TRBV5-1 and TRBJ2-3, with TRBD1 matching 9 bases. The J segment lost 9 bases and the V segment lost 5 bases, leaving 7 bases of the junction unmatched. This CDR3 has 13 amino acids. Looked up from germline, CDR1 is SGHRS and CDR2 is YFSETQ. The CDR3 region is CASRGQGVITQYF. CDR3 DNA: TGCGCCAGCAGGGGACAGGGTGTTATAACGCAGTATTTT.

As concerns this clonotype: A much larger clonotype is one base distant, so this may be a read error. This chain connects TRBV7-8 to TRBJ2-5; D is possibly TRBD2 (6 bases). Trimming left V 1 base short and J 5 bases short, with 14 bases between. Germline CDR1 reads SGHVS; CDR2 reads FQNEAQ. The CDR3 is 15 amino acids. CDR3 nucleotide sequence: TGTGCCAGCAGCTTAGTGGGCAGAGGGAGGGAGACCCAGTACTTC. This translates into CASSLVGRGRETQYF. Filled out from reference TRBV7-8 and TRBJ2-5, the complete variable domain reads GAGVSQSPRYKVAKRGQDVALRCDPISGHVSLFWYQQALGQGPEFLTYFQNEAQLDKSGLPSDRFFAERPEGSVSTLKIQRTQQEDSAVYLCASSLVGRGRETQYFGPGTRLLVL.

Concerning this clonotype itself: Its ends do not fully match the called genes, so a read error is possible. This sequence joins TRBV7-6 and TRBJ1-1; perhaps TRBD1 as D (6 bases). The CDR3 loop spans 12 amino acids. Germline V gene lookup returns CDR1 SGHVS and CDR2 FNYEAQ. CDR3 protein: CPSSSQGSEAFF. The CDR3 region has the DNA TGTCCCAGCAGCTCCCAGGGGTCTGAAGCTTTCTTT. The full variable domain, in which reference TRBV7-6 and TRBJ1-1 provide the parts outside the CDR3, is GAGVSQSPRYKVTKRGQDVALRCDPISGHVSLYWYRQALGQGPEFLTYFNYEAQQDKSGLPNDRFSAERPEGSISTLTIQRTEQRDSAMYRCPSSSQGSEAFFGQGTRLTVV.

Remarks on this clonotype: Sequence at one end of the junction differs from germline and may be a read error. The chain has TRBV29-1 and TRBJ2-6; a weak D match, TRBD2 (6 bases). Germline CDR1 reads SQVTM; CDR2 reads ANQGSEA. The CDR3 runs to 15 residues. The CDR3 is CSVDSWDSGANVQIF. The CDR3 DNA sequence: TGCAGCGTTGATTCCTGGGACTCTGGGGCCAACGTCCAGATTTTC.

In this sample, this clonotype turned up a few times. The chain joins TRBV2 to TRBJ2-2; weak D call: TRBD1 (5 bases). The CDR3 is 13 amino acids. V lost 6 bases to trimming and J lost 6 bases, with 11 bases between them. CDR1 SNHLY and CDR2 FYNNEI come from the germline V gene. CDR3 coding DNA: TGTGCCAGCAGCCTAAACAGGCCCGGGGAGCTGTTTTTT. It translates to CASSLNRPGELFF.

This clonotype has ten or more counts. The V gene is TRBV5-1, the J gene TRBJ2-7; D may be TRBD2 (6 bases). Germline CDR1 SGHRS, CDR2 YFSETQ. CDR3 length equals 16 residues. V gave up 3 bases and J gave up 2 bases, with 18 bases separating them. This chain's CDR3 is CASSSVADLFPYEQYF. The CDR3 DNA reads TGCGCCAGCAGCTCTGTAGCGGACTTATTCCCCTACGAGCAGTACTTC.